This T cell receptor (beta chain) was recovered during a study of blood T cells in healthy people across ages. Broader study findings: In long-lived donors, naive CD4+ cell counts and diversity exceeded those of aged donors. The unknown donor CMV status may have confounded expanded clonotype changes.

It was with a sample-barcoded 5' primer and a J-beta primer mix that a second PCR of roughly 6 to 11 cycles was run. One entry per CDR3 protein, called by TCRdb with MiXCR from the 5' RACE reads. The data contain over 1.5 million distinct CDR3 sequences, around 48% of them singletons. This clonotype was counted between two and nine times. What it binds is not known. Material: blood. This TCR came from a woman between 35 and 50 years old in good health.

Here the CDR3 reads CAISPTGESPLHF. For the CDR3, the DNA is TGTGCCATCAGTCCGACAGGGGAATCACCCCTCCACTTT. The chain has TRBV10-3 and TRBJ1-6, with TRBD1 matching over 8 bases. The germline V gene encodes CDR1 ENHRY and CDR2 SYGVKD. The CDR3 spans 13 residues. Unmatched junction bases numbered 4, after V lost 5 bases and J lost 10 bases.